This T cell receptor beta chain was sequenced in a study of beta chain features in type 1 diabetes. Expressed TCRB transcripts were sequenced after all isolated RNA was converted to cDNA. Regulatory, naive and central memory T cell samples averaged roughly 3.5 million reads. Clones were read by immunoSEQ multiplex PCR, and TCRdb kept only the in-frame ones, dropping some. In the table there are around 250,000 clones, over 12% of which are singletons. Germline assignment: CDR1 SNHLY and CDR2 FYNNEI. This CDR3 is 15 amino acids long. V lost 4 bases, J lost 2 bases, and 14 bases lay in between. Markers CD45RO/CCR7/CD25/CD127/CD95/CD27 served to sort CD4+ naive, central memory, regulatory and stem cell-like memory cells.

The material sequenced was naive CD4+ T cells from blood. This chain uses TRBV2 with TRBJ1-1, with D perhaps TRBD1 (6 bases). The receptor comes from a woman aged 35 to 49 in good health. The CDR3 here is CASSGGTPRNTEAFF. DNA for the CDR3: TGTGCCAGCAGTGGAGGGACACCGAGAAACACTGAAGCTTTCTTT.